This T cell receptor beta chain was found in a study of shared clonotypes between healthy human individuals. HIV-negative, healthy adults without recent acute infections or vaccinations were the donors. Genomic DNA, for the unsorted samples, came from about 90 million PBMCs. The deep-level immunoSEQ assay was used. Genomic DNA belonging to each subset was distributed in equal measure over several immunoSEQ plates. Assay used: immunoSEQ multiplex PCR; TCRdb lists only in-frame clones, some missing. This sample carries fewer than 650,000 clones, 76% of them seen once, and the ten largest clones take approximately 13%. The sequence was obtained from a woman aged 40-49 years in good health. Some clones in this sample may be carry-over from other donors' samples. Sequenced material: PBMCs.

The CDR3, as DNA: TGCAGCGTTGTAGCGCCACCAGATACGCAGTATTTT. Its protein is CSVVAPPDTQYF. The rearrangement joins TRBV29-1 to TRBJ2-3; D is possibly TRBD2 (5 bases). The CDR3 contains 12 residues. The germline gives CDR1 SQVTM, CDR2 ANQGSEA. V lost 4 bases and J 4 bases, leaving 9 bases between the germline ends.